This paragraph covers one T cell receptor (beta chain) sequence. What it binds is not known. This sample is part of a study of cytomegalovirus exposure and HLA in healthy donors. The overall study: Inside one of the first data releases sat around 77 million unique TCRs taken from HLA-typed donors. Study-wide points: HLA restriction was apparent for most CMV-associated TCR beta chains in a later analysis.

The length of the CDR3 is 15 residues. V was clipped by 1 base and J by 6 bases; unmatched bases: 7. Germline-derived CDR1 and CDR2 are SEHNR and FQNEAQ (reference sequence). The donors (healthy individuals) were bone marrow donors. Nominal health characterized the donors when sampled, though unrecorded immune exposures were likely. Primers included in the PCR were 60 Vbeta and 13 Jbeta primers. The method was immunoSEQ multiplex PCR; TCRdb's version includes in-frame clones alone and lacks a portion of them. This sample has around 130,000 clones, with approximately 79% found just once. The chain has TRBV7-9 and TRBJ2-7; TRBD1 agrees at 9 bases. The TCR comes from a female donor in good health and CMV-seronegative. Sequencing used PBMCs. The CDR3 DNA follows: TGTGCCAGCAGCTTAGATCACAGGGGGCGCACCGAGCAGTACTTC. Protein: CASSLDHRGRTEQYF.